A single sample is the source of the 21 T cell receptor beta chains below, sequenced in a study of T cells in Graves' hyperthyroidism and ophthalmopathy. RNA transcripts served as the template for amplifying TCR beta CDR3 regions. TCR CDR3 regions were first amplified by RT-PCR with HTBI primers. Each CDR3 protein gets one entry after TCRdb re-called the multiplex PCR reads with MiXCR. Of about 620,000 distinct CDR3 sequences in the sample, about 16% were seen once. Sequenced material: blood. The receptors come from a woman aged 30 to 39 with Graves' hyperthyroidism.

Points on this clonotype: The junction and the germline gene differ at one end; a read error may be behind it. The chain joins TRBV27 to TRBJ2-3; 8 nucleotides align to TRBD2. The CDR3 sequence is 15 residues long. In germline, CDR1 is MNHEY, CDR2 SMNVEV (reference sequence). The CDR3 region has the DNA TGTGCCACCAGTACGCTAGCGGGCAGCACAGATACGCAGTATTTT. The encoded protein is CATSTLAGSTDTQYF.

As regards this clonotype: A much larger clone lies one base from this, so it may be a read error. This rearrangement joins TRBV7-9 to TRBJ2-3; 7 positions agree with TRBD1. In germline, CDR1 is SEHNR, CDR2 FQNEAQ (reference sequence). The CDR3 extends over 15 amino acids. V lost 4 bases to trimming and J lost 2 bases; unmatched junction nucleotides: 6. The CDR3 region has the DNA TGTGCCAGCAGCTCCACCGGGACAGACACAGATACGCAGTATTTT. The encoded protein is CASSSTGTDTDTQYF.

This rearrangement joins TRBV6-1 to TRBJ2-3; D may be TRBD1 or TRBD2 (5 bases each). The CDR3 is 13 residues long. Deletions cut 8 bases from V and 0 bases from J, with 9 bases between. CDR1 and CDR2 from the germline V gene are MNHNS and SASEGT. The CDR3 loop reads CASWGGSTDTQYF. DNA of the CDR3: TGTGCCAGCTGGGGCGGGAGCACAGATACGCAGTATTTT.

This clonotype has a count of ten or more. The CDR3 region is CASSQPGGRNTEAFF. CDR3 nucleotides: TGTGCCAGCAGTCAACCAGGGGGCAGGAACACTGAAGCTTTCTTT. The rearrangement links TRBV6-1 to TRBJ1-1, with TRBD1 matching 8 bases. Germline CDR1 is MNHNS and CDR2 is SASEGT. The CDR3 has 15 residues. Trimming cost V 5 bases and J 1 base; bases outside gene matches: 6.

Many counts were recorded for this clonotype. V and J are TRBV20-1 and TRBJ1-1, with D unresolved. In germline, CDR1 is DFQATT, CDR2 SNEGSKA (reference sequence). V was trimmed by 6 bases and J by 3 bases, leaving 14 bases between them. The CDR3 runs 13 residues. The CDR3 here is CSAPRVRDTEAFF. The DNA of the CDR3 is TGCAGTGCCCCGAGGGTCCGGGACACTGAAGCTTTCTTT.

The chain uses TRBV15 and TRBJ1-5, with D possibly matching TRBD1 (6 bases). Trimming took 4 bases from V and 4 from J, leaving 20 bases between them. Germline V lookup: CDR1 LNHNV, CDR2 YYDKDF (reference sequence). The CDR3 loop spans 17 amino acids. The DNA for the CDR3 is TGTGCCACCAGCAAACAGGACAGCCCTAATTTTAATCAGCCCCAGCATTTT. Translated, it gives CATSKQDSPNFNQPQHF.

In this sample, this clonotype turned up many times. The rearrangement links TRBV6-1 to TRBJ2-1, with D perhaps TRBD1 (7 bases). The CDR3 runs to 15 residues. The germline V gene encodes CDR1 MNHNS and CDR2 SASEGT. V was cut by 3 bases and J by 8 bases, with 17 bases left in between. CDR3 DNA: TGTGCCAGCAGTGAGGAGGGGGCGCTTGGGGATGAGCAGTTCTTC. Protein: CASSEEGALGDEQFF.

This clonotype was observed many times. The chain is built from TRBV25-1 and TRBJ2-7, with TRBD1 matching 9 bases. This CDR3 has 16 amino acids. V gave up 3 bases and J gave up 2 bases; unmatched junction bases: 8. Germline V gene sequence: CDR1 MGHDK, CDR2 SYGVNS. In nucleotides, the CDR3 is TGTGCCAGCAGTGATCCCGGGACAGGGAAACCCTACGAGCAGTACTTC. As protein: CASSDPGTGKPYEQYF.

This clonotype was picked up many times. The genes are TRBV30 and TRBJ2-2, with D possibly being TRBD2 (6 bases). The CDR3 loop spans 15 amino acids. Per the germline V gene, CDR1 is GTSNPN and CDR2 is SVGIG (reference sequence). V was pared by 3 bases and J by 0 bases, with 11 bases between. The CDR3 sequence: CAWRLAQTNTGELFF. CDR3 bases: TGTGCCTGGAGACTAGCCCAAACGAACACCGGGGAGCTGTTTTTT.

This clonotype has only a few counts. This chain uses TRBV5-1 with TRBJ1-3; D may be TRBD1 (5 bases). The germline V and J ends were trimmed by 0 bases and 1 base, with 17 bases remaining between them. Germline CDR1 is SGHRS and CDR2 is YFSETQ. CDR3 length: 18 residues. The CDR3 DNA follows: TGCGCCAGCAGCTTGGTTCGCCGGGGCCAAAAATCTGGAAACACCATATATTTT. Amino acid sequence: CASSLVRRGQKSGNTIYF.

This clonotype was observed at least ten times. V is TRBV6-1 and J is TRBJ2-6, with D possibly TRBD2 on 5 matching bases. Germline V gives CDR1 MNHNS, CDR2 SASEGT. The CDR3 has 14 amino acids. Trimming pared 8 bases from V and 4 bases from J, leaving 12 bases between. DNA of the CDR3: TGTGCCAGCGCAACGGGGTGGGGGGCCAACGTCCTGACTTTC. Amino acids: CASATGWGANVLTF.

This clonotype occurred many times. V and J are TRBV20-1 and TRBJ1-4, with D unresolved. Per the germline V gene, CDR1 is DFQATT and CDR2 is SNEGSKA (reference sequence). This CDR3 contains 13 residues. V was shortened by 3 bases and J by 8 bases, with 13 bases between the two germline ends. Here the CDR3 reads CSASFGVGEKLFF. Written as DNA, the CDR3 is TGCAGTGCTAGTTTCGGGGTTGGAGAAAAACTGTTTTTT.

This clonotype has more than one count but fewer than ten. The J gene is TRBJ2-1, the V gene TRBV9; TRBD2 matches at 9 bases. Germline CDR1 is SGDLS and CDR2 is YYNGEE. Trimming took 3 bases from V and 2 from J; bases not matched to a gene: 6. There are 16 residues in the CDR3. The CDR3 DNA sequence: TGTGCCAGCAGCGAGGAAGCGGGAGGCACCTACAATGAGCAGTTCTTC. The encoded protein is CASSEEAGGTYNEQFF.

This clonotype showed up many times. The chain links TRBV27 to TRBJ2-1, with TRBD2 as a possible D gene (5 bases). Germline loops: CDR1 MNHEY, CDR2 SMNVEV (reference sequence). Trimming took off 4 bases at V and 0 bases at J, with 22 bases between the two ends. This CDR3 contains 19 residues. The CDR3 DNA reads as TGTGCCAGCAGTTCCCTCCTCCGTGTGGGGAGCAGCTCCTACAATGAGCAGTTCTTC. It encodes CASSSLLRVGSSSYNEQFF.

Ten or more counts support this clonotype. The chain combines TRBV12-3 or TRBV12-4 with TRBJ2-4; TRBD1 agrees at 7 bases. The CDR3 loop spans 14 amino acids. With 2 bases clipped from V and 6 bases from J, the junction kept 4 bases outside the gene matches. CDR3 nucleotide sequence: TGTGCCAGCAGTTTATGGGACAGAATAAACATTCAGTACTTC. Translating it yields CASSLWDRINIQYF.

This clonotype has ten or more counts. The chain uses TRBV3-1 and TRBJ2-5; 7 bases match TRBD2. The CDR3 length is 14 residues. V shed 0 bases, J shed 5 bases, and the junction held 3 bases outside the gene matches. Germline values: CDR1 LGHDT, CDR2 YNNKEL (reference sequence). This chain's CDR3 is CASSQDTGGETQYF. DNA for the CDR3: TGTGCCAGCAGCCAAGATACGGGAGGCGAGACCCAGTACTTC.

This clonotype was picked up many times. The chain has TRBV7-2 and TRBJ2-7; perhaps TRBD1 as D (6 bases). The V end lost 1 base, the J end lost 2 bases, and 9 bases lay between the germline ends. Per germline, CDR1 SGHTA and CDR2 FQGNSA. There are 14 residues in the CDR3. The CDR3 loop reads CASSLDRATYEQYF. The DNA for the CDR3 is TGTGCCAGCAGCTTAGACAGGGCCACCTACGAGCAGTACTTC.

This clonotype was detected many times. The chain links TRBV28 to TRBJ2-2; 13 bases agree with TRBD2. The V gene's germline CDR1 is MDHEN and CDR2 SYDVKM. The CDR3 runs 15 residues. V was pared by 5 bases and J by 6 bases, with 3 bases of the junction left unmatched. For the CDR3, the DNA is TGTGCCAGCAGTATACTAGCGGGAGGGGCCGGGGAGCTGTTTTTT. This codes for CASSILAGGAGELFF.

This clonotype appeared a few times. The CDR3: CASSGTTGGSNQPQHF. CDR3 bases: TGTGCCAGCAGTGGGACGACGGGGGGGAGCAATCAGCCCCAGCATTTT. The chain joins TRBV6-1 to TRBJ1-5; D perhaps matches TRBD1 (5 bases). V dropped 4 bases and J dropped 1 base, with 14 bases sitting between them. CDR3 size: 16 residues. The germline V gene has CDR1 MNHNS and CDR2 SASEGT.

This chain's CDR3 is CASSWTGGVDEQYF. CDR3 DNA sequence: TGTGCCAGCAGCTGGACAGGGGGCGTGGATGAGCAGTACTTC. The chain joins TRBV7-9 to TRBJ2-7; 11 positions match TRBD1. The length of the CDR3 is 14 residues. V lost 4 bases to trimming and J lost 7 bases; unmatched junction nucleotides: 6. Germline loops: CDR1 SEHNR, CDR2 FQNEAQ (reference sequence).

The genes are TRBV12-3 or TRBV12-4 and TRBJ2-1, with D possibly TRBD2 on 5 matching bases. The V end lost 1 base, the J end lost 5 bases, and 9 bases lay between the germline ends. There are 14 residues in the CDR3. CDR3 sequence: CASSLGEPNNEQFF. The CDR3 DNA sequence: TGTGCCAGCAGTTTAGGGGAGCCTAACAATGAGCAGTTCTTC.